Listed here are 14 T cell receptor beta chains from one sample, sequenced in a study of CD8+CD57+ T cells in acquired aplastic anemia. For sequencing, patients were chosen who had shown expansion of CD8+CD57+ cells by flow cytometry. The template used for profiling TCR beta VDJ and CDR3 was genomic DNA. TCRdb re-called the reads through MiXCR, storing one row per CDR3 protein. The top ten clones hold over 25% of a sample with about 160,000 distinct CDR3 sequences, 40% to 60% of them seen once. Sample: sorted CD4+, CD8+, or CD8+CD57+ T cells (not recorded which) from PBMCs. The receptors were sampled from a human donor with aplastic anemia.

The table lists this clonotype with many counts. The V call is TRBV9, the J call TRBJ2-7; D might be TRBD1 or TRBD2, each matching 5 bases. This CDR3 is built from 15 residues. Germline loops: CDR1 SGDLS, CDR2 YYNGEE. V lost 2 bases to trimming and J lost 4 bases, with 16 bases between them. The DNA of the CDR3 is TGTGCCAGCAGCGTCTCCGGGACGGGGCGTTACGAGCAGTACTTC. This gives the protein CASSVSGTGRYEQYF.

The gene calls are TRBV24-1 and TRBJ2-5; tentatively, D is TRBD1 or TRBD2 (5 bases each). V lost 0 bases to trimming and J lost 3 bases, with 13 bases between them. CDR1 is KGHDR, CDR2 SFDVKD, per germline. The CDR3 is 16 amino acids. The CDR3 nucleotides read TGTGCCACCAGTGATTTGAGGACTGGGGCAGAAGAGACCCAGTACTTC. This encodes CATSDLRTGAEETQYF.

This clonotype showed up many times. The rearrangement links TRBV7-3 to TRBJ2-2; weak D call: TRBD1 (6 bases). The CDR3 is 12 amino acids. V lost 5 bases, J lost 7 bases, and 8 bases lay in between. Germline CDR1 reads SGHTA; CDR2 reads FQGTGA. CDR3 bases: TGTGCCAGCAGCCAAGGGGGCGGGGAGCTGTTTTTT. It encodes CASSQGGGELFF.

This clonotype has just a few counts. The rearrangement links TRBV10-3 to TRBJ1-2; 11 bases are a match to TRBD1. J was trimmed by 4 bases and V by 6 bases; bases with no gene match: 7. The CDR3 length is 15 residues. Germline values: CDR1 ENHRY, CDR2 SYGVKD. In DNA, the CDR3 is TGTGCCATCAGCATAGGGACAGGGGGAGCCTATGGCTACACCTTC. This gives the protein CAISIGTGGAYGYTF.

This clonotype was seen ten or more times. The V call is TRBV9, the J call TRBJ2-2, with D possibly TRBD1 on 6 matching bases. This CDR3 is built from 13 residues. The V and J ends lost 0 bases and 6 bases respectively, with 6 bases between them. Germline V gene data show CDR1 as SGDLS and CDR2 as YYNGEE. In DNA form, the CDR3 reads TGTGCCAGCAGCGTAGAGGGGGCCGGGGAGCTGTTTTTT. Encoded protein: CASSVEGAGELFF.

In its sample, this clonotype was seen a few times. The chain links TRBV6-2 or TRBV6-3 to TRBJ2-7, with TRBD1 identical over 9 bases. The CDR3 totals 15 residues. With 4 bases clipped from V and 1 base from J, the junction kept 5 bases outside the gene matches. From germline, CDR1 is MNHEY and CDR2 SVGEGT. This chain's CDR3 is CASSWGQGGSYEQYF. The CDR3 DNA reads TGTGCCAGCAGTTGGGGACAGGGAGGTTCCTACGAGCAGTACTTC.

As DNA, the CDR3 is TGTGCCAGCAGCGAAACTCTAGCGGGAGGGCCTTCACCGTTAGATACGCAGTATTTT. This encodes CASSETLAGGPSPLDTQYF. The chain employs TRBV4-2 and TRBJ2-3; 12 bases are a match to TRBD2. Germline CDR1 is LGHNA and CDR2 is YNFKEQ. The ends lost 5 bases at V and 5 bases at J; junction bases unmatched: 17. This CDR3 has 19 amino acids.

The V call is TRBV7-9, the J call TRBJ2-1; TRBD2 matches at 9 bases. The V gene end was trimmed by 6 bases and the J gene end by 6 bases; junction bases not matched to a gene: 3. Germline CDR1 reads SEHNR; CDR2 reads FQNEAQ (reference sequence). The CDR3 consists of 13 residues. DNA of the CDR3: TGTGCCAGCAGGCGGACTAGCGTCAATGAGCAGTTCTTC. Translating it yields CASRRTSVNEQFF.

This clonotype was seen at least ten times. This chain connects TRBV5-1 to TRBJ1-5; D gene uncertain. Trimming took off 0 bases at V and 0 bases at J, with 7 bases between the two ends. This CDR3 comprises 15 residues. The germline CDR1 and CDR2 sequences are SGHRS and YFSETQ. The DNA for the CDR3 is TGCGCCAGCAGCTTGGACGGGGTTAGCAATCAGCCCCAGCATTTT. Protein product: CASSLDGVSNQPQHF.

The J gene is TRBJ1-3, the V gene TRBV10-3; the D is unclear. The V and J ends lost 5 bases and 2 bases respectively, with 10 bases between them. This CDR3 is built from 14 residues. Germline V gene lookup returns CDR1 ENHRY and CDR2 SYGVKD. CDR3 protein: CAISYGGAGNTIYF. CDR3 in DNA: TGTGCCATCAGTTACGGCGGTGCTGGAAACACCATATATTTT.

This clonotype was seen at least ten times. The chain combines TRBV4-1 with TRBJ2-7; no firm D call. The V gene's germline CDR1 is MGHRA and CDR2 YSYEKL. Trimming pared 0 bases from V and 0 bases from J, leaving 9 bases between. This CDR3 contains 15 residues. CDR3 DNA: TGCGCCAGCAGCCAAGAGTACTCTTCCTCCTACGAGCAGTACTTC. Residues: CASSQEYSSSYEQYF.

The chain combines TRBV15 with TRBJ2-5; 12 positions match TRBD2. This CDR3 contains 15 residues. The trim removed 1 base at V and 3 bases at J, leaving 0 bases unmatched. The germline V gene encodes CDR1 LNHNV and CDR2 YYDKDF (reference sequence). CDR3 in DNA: TGTGCCACCAGCAGAGGACTAGCGGGAGAAGAGACCCAGTACTTC. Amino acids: CATSRGLAGEETQYF.

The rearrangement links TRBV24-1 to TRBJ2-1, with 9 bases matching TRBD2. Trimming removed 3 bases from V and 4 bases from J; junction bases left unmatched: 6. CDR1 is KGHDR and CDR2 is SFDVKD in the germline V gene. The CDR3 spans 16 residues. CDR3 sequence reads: CATSDHGTSTYNEQFF. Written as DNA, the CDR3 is TGTGCCACCAGTGATCACGGGACTAGCACATACAATGAGCAGTTCTTC.

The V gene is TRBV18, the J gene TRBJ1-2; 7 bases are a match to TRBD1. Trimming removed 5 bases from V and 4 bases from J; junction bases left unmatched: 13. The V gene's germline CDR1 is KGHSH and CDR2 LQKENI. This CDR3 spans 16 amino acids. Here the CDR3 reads CASSTTTGVGTYGYTF. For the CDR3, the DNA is TGTGCCAGCTCAACCACTACAGGGGTGGGGACCTATGGCTACACCTTC.